This TCR beta chain was profiled in a study of T-cell memory formation after mild COVID-19. The sample holds a few counts of this clonotype. The CDR3 is made up of 14 amino acids. CDR1 is MNHEY, CDR2 SVGEGT, per germline. V dropped 4 bases and J dropped 0 bases, with 6 bases sitting between them. TCRdb called the 5' RACE reads again in MiXCR, with one record for every CDR3 protein. The data show under 300,000 distinct CDR3 sequences, over 9% seen once. The sequence came from a man aged 18-30 years who had mild COVID-19 (a few samples of this study predate the infection). Cell type and time point are not known. Sequencing was carried out using PBMCs or a T cell subset sorted from them (not recorded which). The chain is built from TRBV6-2 or TRBV6-3 and TRBJ2-2, with no clear D. CDR3 protein: CASSWQTNTGELFF. CDR3 DNA sequence: TGTGCCAGCAGTTGGCAAACGAACACCGGGGAGCTGTTTTTT.